Listed below are T cell receptor beta chains from one sample, sequenced in a study of blood T cell repertoires in COVID-19. Libraries were prepared by immunoSEQ multiplex PCR; TCRdb keeps only in-frame clonotypes and omits some of them. The table includes fewer than 95,000 clones, about 74% detected once. The sample consisted of peripheral blood. The receptors derive from a man aged 65-85 years with COVID-19, enrolled during active disease. The conserved cysteine and the conserved F or W are not part of the CDR3 here.

cdr3_length v_call cdr3_aa
12 TRBV7-3 ASSLAGGRNTQY
10 TRBV7-2 ASSLGRDEQY
11 TRBV9 ASSVVGAGELF
21 TRBV6-4 ASSDRGQAGWRFRTYTPAQQY
11 TRBV3-1/TRBV3-2 ASSKGWYTEAF
13 TRBV5-1 ASSFAQGGNTEAF
11 TRBV15 ATGRGVEDTQY
13 TRBV27 ASSLRTGSIISYT
10 TRBV7-2 ASSPNSYGYT
13 TRBV9 ASSPLPTSTDTQY